Sequencing of this TCR beta chain was carried out in a study of blood T cell repertoires in COVID-19. Study context: Sites in the United States, Italy and Spain provided acute and convalescent COVID-19 samples. Sources were T cells, B-cell-depleted T cells, or PBMCs; the material itself was cDNA or gDNA.

Authors' data handling: For nucleated cells, counts were estimated from reference gene primer amplification. Libraries were prepared by immunoSEQ multiplex PCR; TCRdb keeps only in-frame clonotypes and omits some of them. Clonal size and the V and J genes are those of that table, whereas D and trimming came from the DNA. Seen here are hundreds of thousands of clones, approximately 90% observed once, and the top ten hold roughly 4%. The germline V gene has CDR1 SGHAT and CDR2 FQNNGV. This CDR3 is 13 amino acids long. The V end was cut by 6 bases, the J end by 8 bases, with 11 bases between. Sequencing input: peripheral blood. The clonotype originates from a woman aged 45 to 65 with active or convalescent COVID-19. The chain has TRBV11-2 and TRBJ1-6; no definite D call. As DNA, the CDR3 is TGTGCCAGCAGTTCAGACACCTATTCACCCCTCCACTTT. Its protein product is CASSSDTYSPLHF.